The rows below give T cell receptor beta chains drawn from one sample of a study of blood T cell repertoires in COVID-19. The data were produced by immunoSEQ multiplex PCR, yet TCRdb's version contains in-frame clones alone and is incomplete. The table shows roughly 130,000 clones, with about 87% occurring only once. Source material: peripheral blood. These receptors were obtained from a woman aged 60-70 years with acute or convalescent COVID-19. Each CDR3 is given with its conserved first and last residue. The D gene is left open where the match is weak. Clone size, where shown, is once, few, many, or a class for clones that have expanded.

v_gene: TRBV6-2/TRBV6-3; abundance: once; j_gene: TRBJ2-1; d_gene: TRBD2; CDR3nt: TGTGCCAGCAGCGGACTAGCGGGAGGGCCGAATGAGCAGTTCTTC; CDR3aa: CASSGLAGGPNEQFF
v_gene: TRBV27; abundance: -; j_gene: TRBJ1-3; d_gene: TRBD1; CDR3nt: TGTGCCAGCAGTTCCATGGCAGTTTATGGGACAGGCTCTGGAAACACCATATATTTT; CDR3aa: CASSSMAVYGTGSGNTIYF
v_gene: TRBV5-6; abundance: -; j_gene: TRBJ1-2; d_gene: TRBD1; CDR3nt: TGTGCCAGCAGCTTGGACAGGGGTGCTGGCTACACCTTC; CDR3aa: CASSLDRGAGYTF
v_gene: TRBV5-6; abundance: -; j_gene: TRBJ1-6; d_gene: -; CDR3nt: TGTGCCAGCAGCTCACCGGGACAAGTTAATTCACCCCTCCACTTT; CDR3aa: CASSSPGQVNSPLHF
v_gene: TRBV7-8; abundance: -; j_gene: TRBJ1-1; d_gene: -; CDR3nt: TGTGCCAGCAGCTTAGGGGGGGGCACTGAAGCTTTCTTT; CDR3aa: CASSLGGGTEAFF
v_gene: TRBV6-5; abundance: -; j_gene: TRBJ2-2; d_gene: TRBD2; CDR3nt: TGTGCCAGCAGCGGGACGGCGGGAGGGGCCGGGGAGCTGTTTTTT; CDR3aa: CASSGTAGGAGELFF
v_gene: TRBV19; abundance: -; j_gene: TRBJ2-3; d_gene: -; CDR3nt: TGTGCCAGTAGTATTTCCCTCCTAGCGGATACGCAGTATTTT; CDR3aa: CASSISLLADTQYF
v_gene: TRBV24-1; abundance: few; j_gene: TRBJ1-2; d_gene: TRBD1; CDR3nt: TGTGCCACCAGTGCACCGGGACAGGGGGCGCGGGGCTACACCTTC; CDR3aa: CATSAPGQGARGYTF
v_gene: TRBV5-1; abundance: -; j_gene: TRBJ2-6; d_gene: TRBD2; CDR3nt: TGCGCCAGCAGCTGGACGACTAGCGGGAGGCCGCACTCTGGGGCCAACGTCCTGACTTTC; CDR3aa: CASSWTTSGRPHSGANVLTF
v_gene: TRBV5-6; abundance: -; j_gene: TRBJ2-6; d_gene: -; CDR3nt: TGTGCCAGCAGCTTGGCGGTACCCGAATCCGGGGCCAACGTCCTGACTTTC; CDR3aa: CASSLAVPESGANVLTF
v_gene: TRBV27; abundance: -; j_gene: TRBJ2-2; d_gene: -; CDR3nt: TGTGCCAGCAGTTTCGTTAGTTCGGGGGAGCTGTTTTTT; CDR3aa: CASSFVSSGELFF
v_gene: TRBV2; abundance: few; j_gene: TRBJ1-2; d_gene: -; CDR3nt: TGTGCCAGCAGTGCCCAGGGGGGCTACACCTTC; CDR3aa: CASSAQGGYTF
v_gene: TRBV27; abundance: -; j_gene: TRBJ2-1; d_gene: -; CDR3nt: TGTGCCAGCAGTCGGCTAGCGGTAGGGGGCAATGAGCAGTTCTTC; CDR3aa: CASSRLAVGGNEQFF
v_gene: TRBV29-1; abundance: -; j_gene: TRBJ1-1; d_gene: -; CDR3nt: TGCAGCGTTGAAGTGTGGGGCGAAGCTTTCTTT; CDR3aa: CSVEVWGEAFF
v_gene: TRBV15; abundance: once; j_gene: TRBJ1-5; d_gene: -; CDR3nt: TGTGCCACCAGCAGATCCGTCTCGAGCAATCAGCCCCAGCATTTT; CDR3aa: CATSRSVSSNQPQHF
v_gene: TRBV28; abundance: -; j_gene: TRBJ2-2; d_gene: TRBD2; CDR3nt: TGTGCCAGCAGTTTAGGTCTAGCGGGAGGACCCGGGGAGCTGTTTTTT; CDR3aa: CASSLGLAGGPGELFF
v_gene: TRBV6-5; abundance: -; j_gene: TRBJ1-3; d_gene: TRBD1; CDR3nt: TGTGCCAGCTCCGCGGGACAGGGATCTGGAAACACCATATATTTT; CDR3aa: CASSAGQGSGNTIYF
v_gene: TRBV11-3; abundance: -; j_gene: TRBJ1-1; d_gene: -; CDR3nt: TGTGCCAGCAGCGGACTGTACACTGAAGCTTTCTTT; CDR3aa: CASSGLYTEAFF
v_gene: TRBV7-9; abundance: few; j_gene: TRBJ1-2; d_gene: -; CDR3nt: TGTGCCAGCAGCTTACAGGGTCCTACTAACTATGGCTACACCTTC; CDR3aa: CASSLQGPTNYGYTF
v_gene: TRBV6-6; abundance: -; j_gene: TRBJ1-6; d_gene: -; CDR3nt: TGTGCCAGCAGATCAGGTTCATCACCCCTCCACTTT; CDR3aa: CASRSGSSPLHF
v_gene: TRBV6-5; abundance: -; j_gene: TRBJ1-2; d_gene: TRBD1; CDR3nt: TGTGCCAGCAGTTACCTACAGGGGGGAGCTAACTATGGCTACACCTTC; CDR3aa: CASSYLQGGANYGYTF
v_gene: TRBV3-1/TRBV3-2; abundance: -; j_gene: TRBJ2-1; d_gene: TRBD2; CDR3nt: TGTGCCAGCAGAGCCGGGGGGGTTTACAATGAGCAGTTCTTC; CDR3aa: CASRAGGVYNEQFF
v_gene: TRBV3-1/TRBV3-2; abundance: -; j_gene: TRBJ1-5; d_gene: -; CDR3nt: TGTGCCAGCAGCCATGGGGGCAGAAATCAGCCCCAGCATTTT; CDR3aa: CASSHGGRNQPQHF
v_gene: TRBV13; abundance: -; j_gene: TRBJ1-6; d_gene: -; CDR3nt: TGTGCCAGCAGCAAACAGAAATCACCCCTCCACTTT; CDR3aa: CASSKQKSPLHF
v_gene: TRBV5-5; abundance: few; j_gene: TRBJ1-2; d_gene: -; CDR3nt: TGTGCCAGCAGCTTACAGGGAGGGCACTATGGCTACACCTTC; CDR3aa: CASSLQGGHYGYTF
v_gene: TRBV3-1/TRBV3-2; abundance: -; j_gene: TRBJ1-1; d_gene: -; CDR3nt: TGTGCCAGCAGCCAAGGTAAGAGGACTGAAGCTTTCTTT; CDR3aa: CASSQGKRTEAFF
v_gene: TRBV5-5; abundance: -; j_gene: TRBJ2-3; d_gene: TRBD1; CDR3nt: TGTGCCAGCAGCTCACAGGGGGGCACAGATACGCAGTATTTT; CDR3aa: CASSSQGGTDTQYF
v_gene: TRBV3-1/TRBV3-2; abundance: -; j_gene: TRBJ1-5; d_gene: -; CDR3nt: TGTGCCAGCAGCCATAGAAGTAGCAATCAGCCCCAGCATTTT; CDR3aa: CASSHRSSNQPQHF
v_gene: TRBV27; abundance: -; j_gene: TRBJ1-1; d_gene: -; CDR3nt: TGTGCCAGCAGTTTCTTCGACAGGCCCCGCACTGAAGCTTTCTTT; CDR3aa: CASSFFDRPRTEAFF
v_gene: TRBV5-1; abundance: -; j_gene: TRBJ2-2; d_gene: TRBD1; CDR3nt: TGCGCCAGCAGCTTGGGTCAGGGGGCAGCCGGGGAGCTGTTTTTT; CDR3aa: CASSLGQGAAGELFF
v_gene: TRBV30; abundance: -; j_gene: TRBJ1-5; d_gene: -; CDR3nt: TGTGCCTGGAGCGCGGGCAGCCTAAATCAGCCCCAGCATTTT; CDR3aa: CAWSAGSLNQPQHF
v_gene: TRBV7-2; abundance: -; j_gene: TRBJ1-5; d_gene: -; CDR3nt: TGTGCCAGCAGATTTTCGGGAGGGCAGGGTCAGCCCCAGCATTTT; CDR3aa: CASRFSGGQGQPQHF
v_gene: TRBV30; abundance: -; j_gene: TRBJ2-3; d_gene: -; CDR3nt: TGTGCCTGGGAAGGGGGAGGGGGAGATACGCAGTATTTT; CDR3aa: CAWEGGGGDTQYF
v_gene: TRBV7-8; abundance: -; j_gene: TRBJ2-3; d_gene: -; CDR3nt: TGTGCCAGCAGCTTACAAGTAGCGGGCACAGATACGCAGTATTTT; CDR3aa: CASSLQVAGTDTQYF
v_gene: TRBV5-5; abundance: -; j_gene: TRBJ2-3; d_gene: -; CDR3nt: TGTGCCAGCAGCCGCGCCCGGGGAGATACGCAGTATTTT; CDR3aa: CASSRARGDTQYF
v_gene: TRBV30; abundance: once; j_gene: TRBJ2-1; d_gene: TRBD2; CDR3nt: TGTGCCTGGAGTGCCTTCGAACTTAGCGGGAGCGGCAGCTCCTACAATGAGCAGTTCTTC; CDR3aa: CAWSAFELSGSGSSYNEQFF
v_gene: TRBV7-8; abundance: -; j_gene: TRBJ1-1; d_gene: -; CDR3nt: TGTGCCAGCAGCTTAACAAACACTGAAGCTTTCTTT; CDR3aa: CASSLTNTEAFF
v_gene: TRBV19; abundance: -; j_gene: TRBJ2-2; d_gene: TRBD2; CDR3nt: TGTGCCAGTATGGGACTACGCCCTCCCGGGGAGCTGTTTTTT; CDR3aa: CASMGLRPPGELFF
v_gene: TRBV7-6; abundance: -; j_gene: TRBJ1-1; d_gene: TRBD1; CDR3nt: TGTGCCAGCAGCTTATTTCCCTCCGGGACAGTGAACACTGAAGCTTTCTTT; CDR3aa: CASSLFPSGTVNTEAFF
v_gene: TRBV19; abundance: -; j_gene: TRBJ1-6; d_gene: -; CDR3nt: TGTGCCAGTAGTATTGGAGGGAACGGTAATTCACCCCTCCACTTT; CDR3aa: CASSIGGNGNSPLHF
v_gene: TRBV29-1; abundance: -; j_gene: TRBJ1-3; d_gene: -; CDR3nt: TGCAGCGGCCTACAGGGCAGCTCTGGAAACACCATATATTTT; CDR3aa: CSGLQGSSGNTIYF
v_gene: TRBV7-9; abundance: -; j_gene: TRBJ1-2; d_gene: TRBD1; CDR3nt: TGTGCCAGCAGTTCTAGACAGGGGGCGATTGGCTACACCTTC; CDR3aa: CASSSRQGAIGYTF
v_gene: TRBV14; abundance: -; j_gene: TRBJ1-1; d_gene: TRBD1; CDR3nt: TGTGCCAGCAGCCAGACAGGGGAGGTAACCTTTGAAGCTTTCTTT; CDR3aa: CASSQTGEVTFEAFF
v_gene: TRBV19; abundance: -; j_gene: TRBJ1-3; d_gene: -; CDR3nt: TGTGCCAGTAGACCAGACAGGACTAGCTCTGGAAACACCATATATTTT; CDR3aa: CASRPDRTSSGNTIYF
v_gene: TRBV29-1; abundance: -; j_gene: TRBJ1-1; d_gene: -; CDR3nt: TGCAGCGTCGGGGAGGGCTACACTGAAGCTTTCTTT; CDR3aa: CSVGEGYTEAFF